The source of this T cell receptor beta chain is a study of response to subunit inactivated influenza vaccine. Study-level results: After each seasonal influenza vaccination, few new T cells are recruited, the authors suggested.

TCRdb independently ran MiXCR on the RT-PCR reads; one entry per CDR3 protein. This table has some 500,000 distinct CDR3 sequences, roughly 23% appearing once. A remark on this clonotype: Its target is not known.

Deletions cut 6 bases from V and 0 bases from J, with 11 bases between. The germline CDR1 and CDR2 sequences are ENHRY and SYGVKD. This CDR3 has 15 residues. The source of this sequence is a man aged 50-59 years who received an inactivated influenza vaccine. The V gene is TRBV10-3, the J gene TRBJ2-2, with D perhaps given as TRBD1 or TRBD2 (5 bases each). The starting material was CD4+ T cells sorted from PBMCs, obtained about 5 days after vaccination. Here the CDR3 DNA reads TGTGCCATCAGACCCGGGACGGCGAACACCGGGGAGCTGTTTTTT. Protein sequence: CAIRPGTANTGELFF.